This passage covers 13 T cell receptor beta chains from one sample sequenced in a study of T cell repertoires in aging, cancer and after chemotherapy. Peripheral blood genomic DNA, not sorted cells or RNA, was the template. Rearranged V-D-J TRB sequences were amplified with a mixed TRB-A/B primer pool. A single record per CDR3 protein comes from TCRdb applying MiXCR to the multiplex PCR reads. The profile covers 4,300 or so distinct CDR3 sequences, with over 25% appearing a single time and roughly 33% taken by the ten largest. The sample was blood. The receptors derive from a human donor with a blood cancer.

Relative to its sample, this clonotype is medium-sized. The rearrangement uses TRBV27 and TRBJ2-1; 8 bases match TRBD2. The CDR3 length is 15 residues. Trimming took 6 bases from V and 7 from J; bases not matched to a gene: 11. CDR1 MNHEY and CDR2 SMNVEV come from the germline V gene (reference sequence). CDR3 amino acids: CASRTAGAGSNEQFF. The CDR3 region has the DNA TGTGCCAGCAGGACAGCGGGAGCCGGTAGTAATGAGCAGTTCTTC.

This clonotype is labeled medium-sized. CDR3 in DNA: TGCAGCGTCGACCTCCTCCTAGCGGGAGGTTCCACAGATACGCAGTATTTT. This gives the protein CSVDLLLAGGSTDTQYF. The chain links TRBV29-1 to TRBJ2-3; 11 nucleotides match TRBD2. Germline CDR1 SQVTM, CDR2 ANQGSEA. The CDR3 extends over 17 amino acids. Losses at the gene ends were 6 bases for V and 2 bases for J; bases not matched to a gene: 13.

This clonotype was detected a few times. The gene calls are TRBV18 and TRBJ2-1, with 9 bases fitting TRBD2. The CDR3 covers 16 residues. Germline loops: CDR1 KGHSH, CDR2 LQKENI. V was pared by 1 base and J by 9 bases, with 10 bases of the junction left unmatched. The CDR3 is CASSPRRAGGVGEQFF. The CDR3 bases are TGTGCCAGCTCACCACGACGAGCGGGAGGAGTGGGTGAGCAGTTCTTC.

The chain couples TRBV7-6 to TRBJ1-4; TRBD1 agrees at 8 bases. CDR1 and CDR2 from the germline V gene are SGHVS and FNYEAQ. The CDR3 length is 17 residues. V shed 0 bases and J 3 bases; nucleotides not matched to a gene: 6. As DNA, the CDR3 is TGTGCCAGCAGCTTAGCCTCGACAGGGGTAGCTAATGAAAAACTGTTTTTT. It translates to CASSLASTGVANEKLFF.

As to this clonotype: This may be a read error: a much more frequent sequence differs by one nucleotide. The chain has TRBV10-3 and TRBJ1-4; perhaps TRBD1 as D (6 bases). CDR1 is ENHRY and CDR2 is SYGVKD in the germline V gene. This CDR3 region has 15 residues. This CDR3 reads CASSAQGITNVKLFF. CDR3 coding DNA: TGTGCCAGCAGTGCCCAGGGGATCACTAATGTAAAACTGTTTTTT.

The chain is built from TRBV7-9 and TRBJ1-2; D uncertain. V lost 0 bases to trimming and J lost 7 bases, with 3 bases between them. Germline V gene lookup returns CDR1 SEHNR and CDR2 FQNEAQ (reference sequence). The CDR3 runs 11 residues. In DNA, the CDR3 is TGTGCCAGCAGCTTAGCGGGTGGCTACACCTTC. Translation gives CASSLAGGYTF.

This clonotype was seen a handful of times. This chain uses TRBV7-9 with TRBJ2-7; tentative D call: TRBD2 (6 bases). Germline V gene lookup returns CDR1 SEHNR and CDR2 FQNEAQ (reference sequence). V was cut by 4 bases and J by 0 bases, with 13 bases left in between. This CDR3 has 15 residues. For the CDR3, the DNA is TGTGCCAGCAGCTCTGGCGGGACGAGCTCCTACGAGCAGTACTTC. This gives the protein CASSSGGTSSYEQYF. Filled out from reference TRBV7-9 and TRBJ2-7, the complete variable domain reads DTGVSQNPRHKITKRGQNVTFRCDPISEHNRLYWYRQTLGQGPEFLTYFQNEAQLEKSRLLSDRFSAERPKGSFSTLEIQRTEQGDSAMYLCASSSGGTSSYEQYFGPGTRLTVT.

This clonotype is categorized as medium-sized. This rearrangement joins TRBV10-3 to TRBJ1-1, with a weak D call TRBD1 (5 bases). V gave up 4 bases and J gave up 4 bases, with 10 bases separating them. Germline V CDR1 and CDR2: ENHRY, SYGVKD. The CDR3 consists of 13 residues. CDR3 nucleotide sequence: TGTGCCATCAGTGTACAGGAAGGCACTGAAGCTTTCTTT. Translating it yields CAISVQEGTEAFF.

In this sample, this clonotype is medium-sized. The rearrangement joins TRBV19 to TRBJ2-3; weak D call: TRBD2 (5 bases). Germline lookup yields CDR1 LNHDA and CDR2 SQIVND (reference sequence). This CDR3 comprises 14 residues. V lost 5 bases to trimming and J lost 3 bases, with 12 bases between them. CDR3 nucleotide sequence: TGTGCCAGTAGTCGGGCTGGGAGTACAGATACGCAGTATTTT. It specifies CASSRAGSTDTQYF.

This sequence joins TRBV5-4 and TRBJ2-1; D gene uncertain. The ends were cut back, 1 base at V and 0 bases at J, with 8 bases in the middle. From germline, CDR1 is SGHNT and CDR2 YYREEE (reference sequence). This CDR3 spans 15 amino acids. The CDR3 coding sequence is TGTGCCAGCAGCTTGAGCAGGAGCTCCTACAATGAGCAGTTCTTC. It encodes CASSLSRSSYNEQFF.

CDR3 in amino acids: CASRDRNTEAFF. DNA for the CDR3: TGTGCCAGCAGGGACAGGAACACTGAAGCTTTCTTT. The chain is built from TRBV6-6 and TRBJ1-1; possibly TRBD1 for D (6 bases). CDR1 is MNHNY, CDR2 SVGAGI, per germline (reference sequence). This CDR3 has 12 residues. Trimming took 6 bases from V and 1 from J, leaving 6 bases between them.

J is TRBJ2-5 and V is TRBV7-9; 8 nucleotides agree with TRBD2. The J segment lost 4 bases and the V segment lost 5 bases, leaving 9 bases of the junction unmatched. The germline V gene has CDR1 SEHNR and CDR2 FQNEAQ (reference sequence). The CDR3 length is 15 residues. In DNA form, the CDR3 reads TGTGCCAGCAGCGCGGTTCTGCTAGCGGGAGAGACCCAGTACTTC. Its protein product is CASSAVLLAGETQYF.

The rearrangement links TRBV5-1 to TRBJ2-3; D is unclear. V was shortened by 0 bases and J by 0 bases, with 8 bases between the two germline ends. Germline CDR1 and CDR2: SGHRS and YFSETQ. CDR3 length equals 15 residues. The CDR3: CASSLAPASTDTQYF. The CDR3 DNA reads TGCGCCAGCAGCTTGGCGCCCGCTAGCACAGATACGCAGTATTTT.